These T cell receptor beta chains were read from a single sample in a study of T cells in Graves' hyperthyroidism and ophthalmopathy. Each CDR3 protein gets one entry after TCRdb re-called the multiplex PCR reads with MiXCR. The table shows about 710,000 distinct CDR3 sequences, with 16% occurring only once. Material: blood. These receptor sequences come from a man between 18 and 29 years old with Graves' hyperthyroidism. Each CDR3 is given with its conserved first and last residue. D genes are given only for firm matches. A clone size is listed for some rows: how often the clone was seen (once, few, many), or a class if it is expanded.

. | . | TRBJ2-2 | TRBV6-6 | TGTGCCAGCAGTTACCCCATGGGGGGTGACACCGGGGAGCTGTTTTTT | CASSYPMGGDTGELFF
many | TRBD1 | TRBJ2-6 | TRBV20-1 | TGCAGTGCTAGCCCCAGGGGGCACTACTCTGGGGCCAACGTCCTGACTTTC | CSASPRGHYSGANVLTF
many | . | TRBJ2-2 | TRBV2 | TGTGCCAGCATGTGGACCCAAAACACCGGGGAGCTGTTTTTT | CASMWTQNTGELFF
many | . | TRBJ1-1 | TRBV12-3/TRBV12-4 | TGTGCCAGCAGTTTAGACCCCCCCAGGGCCACTGAAGCTTTCTTT | CASSLDPPRATEAFF
. | . | TRBJ2-2 | TRBV2 | TGTGCCACCCACCGGAGGGGGTGGACCGGGGAGCTGTTTTTT | CATHRRGWTGELFF
few | . | TRBJ1-2 | TRBV3-1 | TGTGCCAGCAGCCAATCTGGGGAAGCTAACTATGGCTACACCTTC | CASSQSGEANYGYTF
. | . | TRBJ2-7 | TRBV6-2/TRBV6-3 | TGTGCCAGCAGAGCTACAGGAACCTACGAGCAGTACTTC | CASRATGTYEQYF
few | TRBD2 | TRBJ2-1 | TRBV19 | TGTGCCAGTAGTGGGGGACTAGCGGGACGTGGGCGTGAGCAGTTCTTC | CASSGGLAGRGREQFF
. | TRBD2 | TRBJ2-1 | TRBV5-1 | TGCGCCAGCAGCTTACTAGCGGGCTCCTACAATGTGCAGTTCTTC | CASSLLAGSYNVQFF
many | TRBD2 | TRBJ2-7 | TRBV6-2/TRBV6-3 | TGTGCCAGCAGTTGGTCGCGGGAGGCCTACGAGCAGTACTTC | CASSWSREAYEQYF
few | TRBD2 | TRBJ2-2 | TRBV6-1 | TGTGCCAGCAGGCCTAGCGGAGGGAACACCGGGGAGCTGTTTTTT | CASRPSGGNTGELFF
. | TRBD1 | TRBJ2-7 | TRBV25-1 | TGTGCCAGCAGTGAGTCGGGGACAGTTGACGAGCAGTACTTC | CASSESGTVDEQYF
many | TRBD2 | TRBJ2-1 | TRBV20-1 | TGCAGTGCTATCGGGACTAGCGGGAAAAGTACATCCTACAATGAGCAGTTCTTC | CSAIGTSGKSTSYNEQFF
many | . | TRBJ2-1 | TRBV3-1 | TGTGCCAGCAGCCAACCCGGAGGCTTGGAAAATGAGCAGTTCTTC | CASSQPGGLENEQFF
many | . | TRBJ1-2 | TRBV2 | TGTGCCAGCAGGTCAGGGGCCGGCTACACCTTC | CASRSGAGYTF
few | . | TRBJ1-1 | TRBV6-2/TRBV6-3 | TGTGCCAGCAGTTTCGACCGACATTTCAACACTGAAGCTTTCTTT | CASSFDRHFNTEAFF
many | . | TRBJ2-7 | TRBV13 | TGTGCCAGCAGCCTACACGGCTACGAGCAGTACTTC | CASSLHGYEQYF
. | TRBD1 | TRBJ1-6 | TRBV19 | TGTGCCAGTACCTCGGGACAGGGGTATAATTCACCCCTCCACTTT | CASTSGQGYNSPLHF
. | . | TRBJ2-1 | TRBV7-2 | TGTGCCAGCAGCTCCCGGGACAATGAGCAGTTCTTC | CASSSRDNEQFF
few | TRBD1 | TRBJ1-2 | TRBV5-8 | TGTGCCAGCAGCTCGTTCGGACAGGCGCGCACCTTC | CASSSFGQARTF
few | . | TRBJ2-6 | TRBV10-3 | TGTGCCATCAGTGAGGGGACACCGGTAGTGGGGGCCAACGTCCTGACTTTC | CAISEGTPVVGANVLTF
few | . | TRBJ2-5 | TRBV11-2 | TGTGCCAGCAGCTTAGAAGCGCTAGAGCGAGAGACCCAGTACTTC | CASSLEALERETQYF
many | . | TRBJ2-1 | TRBV10-3 | TGTGCCATCAGTAGGGGCAACAATGAGCAGTTCTTC | CAISRGNNEQFF
. | . | TRBJ1-2 | TRBV7-9 | TGTGCCAGCAGCAAACCCGGGGAGGGTTCTAACTATGGCTACACCTTC | CASSKPGEGSNYGYTF
few | . | TRBJ1-5 | TRBV6-1 | TGTGCCAGCAGTGTTTTGGATAATAGCAATCAGCCCCAGCATTTT | CASSVLDNSNQPQHF
many | . | TRBJ2-1 | TRBV28 | TGTGCCAGCAGGGGGGACTTGAGCTCCTACAATGAGCAGTTCTTC | CASRGDLSSYNEQFF
. | TRBD2 | TRBJ2-7 | TRBV18 | TGTGCCAGCTCACCACCTGGTAGCGGGTACTACGAACAGTACTTC | CASSPPGSGYYEQYF
many | . | TRBJ2-1 | TRBV7-9 | TGTGCCAGCAGCTTGGAGGAGCCCCCTGGGTATGAGCAGTTCTTC | CASSLEEPPGYEQFF
. | . | TRBJ1-4 | TRBV2 | TGTGCCAGCAGTGAAGATCCCAGGCCACGCGGACTGTTTTTT | CASSEDPRPRGLFF
. | . | TRBJ2-5 | TRBV27 | TGTGCCAGCAGTCCAACCCCCTACAGGGTAGGAGAGACCCAGTACTTC | CASSPTPYRVGETQYF
many | . | TRBJ2-1 | TRBV6-1 | TGTGCCAGCAGTGAAGTCGGAGGGGGCGATGAGCAGTTCTTC | CASSEVGGGDEQFF
few | . | TRBJ1-6 | TRBV7-3 | TGTGCCAGCAGCCTCTCCTCCGAGGCACCCCTCCACTTT | CASSLSSEAPLHF
many | . | TRBJ2-3 | TRBV27 | TGTGCCAGCAGTCTCCACGGGCGAGGGACGCAGTATTTT | CASSLHGRGTQYF
many | . | TRBJ2-5 | TRBV28 | TGTGCCGTTTCGACGGATCAAGAGACCCAGTACTTC | CAVSTDQETQYF
many | . | TRBJ2-7 | TRBV2 | TGTGCCAGCAGTGCTCGGGCAGGGTCCTACGAGCAGTACTTC | CASSARAGSYEQYF
. | TRBD2 | TRBJ2-7 | TRBV13 | TGTGCCAGCACGTCGGGGACTAGCGGAACCTACGAGCAGTACTTC | CASTSGTSGTYEQYF
many | TRBD2 | TRBJ2-3 | TRBV11-2 | TGTGCCAGCAGCTCGAGCGGGAGGAGCACAGATACGCAGTATTTT | CASSSSGRSTDTQYF
few | . | TRBJ2-3 | TRBV20-1 | TGCAGTGCTAGAGGAGTTGAGGCTAGCGCAGATACGCAGTATTTT | CSARGVEASADTQYF
many | TRBD1 | TRBJ1-5 | TRBV2 | TGTGCCAGCAAGGGGGCGTACGGCAATCAGCCCCAGCATTTT | CASKGAYGNQPQHF
few | . | TRBJ2-2 | TRBV12-3/TRBV12-4 | TGTGCCAGCAGACCCGGGACGGCGGGGACCGGGGAGCTGTTTTTT | CASRPGTAGTGELFF
few | . | TRBJ2-7 | TRBV6-1 | TGTGCCAGCAGTGAAAGCGAGGGCATCCGAGGACTAACCTCCTACGAGCAGTACTTC | CASSESEGIRGLTSYEQYF
few | TRBD1 | TRBJ2-7 | TRBV29-1 | TGCAGCGCCTTGGACAGGGGGTACGAGCAGTACTTC | CSALDRGYEQYF
few | . | TRBJ1-2 | TRBV28 | TGTGCCAGCAGTTTACGGCACACGAACTATGGCTACACCTTC | CASSLRHTNYGYTF
. | . | TRBJ2-1 | TRBV7-2 | TGTGCCAGCAGCTGGCGGTCCGCAAACAATGAGCAGTTCTTC | CASSWRSANNEQFF
. | . | TRBJ2-3 | TRBV6-1 | TGTGCCAGCAGAGAGGGGCGCAGGGGCATTAGGACTAGCACAGATACGCAGTATTTT | CASREGRRGIRTSTDTQYF
. | . | TRBJ1-5 | TRBV19 | TGTGCCAGTAGTAGGGCGGGGGCAGACGGTCAGCCCCAGCATTTT | CASSRAGADGQPQHF
few | TRBD1 | TRBJ2-7 | TRBV27 | TGTGCCAGCAGTTTTCGGACAGGGCCCTCCGAGCAGTACTTC | CASSFRTGPSEQYF
many | . | TRBJ2-7 | TRBV20-1 | TGCAGTGCTAGTCCAGTGGTTCAGCAGTACTTC | CSASPVVQQYF
many | . | TRBJ2-1 | TRBV24-1 | TGTGCCACCAGTGACTATCCTGACAATGAGCAGTTCTTC | CATSDYPDNEQFF
. | TRBD2 | TRBJ2-1 | TRBV6-1 | TGTGCCAGCAGGTCGGGACTAGCGGGAAGCTATGAGCAGTTCTTC | CASRSGLAGSYEQFF
many | TRBD2 | TRBJ2-3 | TRBV11-2 | TGTGCCAGCAGCTTACAGGGAGGGGATACGCAGTATTTT | CASSLQGGDTQYF
. | . | TRBJ2-7 | TRBV28 | TGTGCCAGCAGTTCTCCTAGCGCATCCGACGAGCAGTACTTC | CASSSPSASDEQYF
. | TRBD1 | TRBJ2-7 | TRBV28 | TGTGCCAGCAGTCCTTACCCGGGACAGGGGACCTACGAGCAGTACTTC | CASSPYPGQGTYEQYF